The 2 T cell receptor beta chains presented below share a single source sample, sequenced in a study of blood T cell repertoires in COVID-19. Produced via immunoSEQ multiplex PCR; TCRdb's table is partial and in-frame only. Of around 140,000 clones in the sample, approximately 81% were seen once. The sample was peripheral blood. The receptors were gathered from a human donor with acute or convalescent COVID-19. The donor label of this sample is uncertain.

A few counts support this clone. The V and J genes are TRBV5-4 and TRBJ1-2; a possible D gene is TRBD1 (5 bases). This CDR3 spans 13 amino acids. Germline values: CDR1 SGHNT, CDR2 YYREEE (reference sequence). V shed 0 bases and J shed 7 bases, with 10 bases lying between them. The CDR3 protein is CASSLEGVRGYTF. The DNA for the CDR3 is TGTGCCAGCAGCTTGGAAGGGGTGCGTGGCTACACCTTC.

The V gene is TRBV6-2 or TRBV6-3, the J gene TRBJ2-5, with D perhaps TRBD1 (6 bases). The CDR3 totals 16 residues. V was cut by 0 bases and J by 5 bases, with 16 bases left in between. Germline values: CDR1 MNHEY, CDR2 SVGEGT. The CDR3 sequence: CASSYSGARQGETQYF. The CDR3 DNA reads as TGTGCCAGCAGTTACTCGGGGGCTAGGCAGGGGGAGACCCAGTACTTC.